This is a list of T cell receptor beta chains from one sample in a study of T cells after yellow fever vaccination. TCRdb processed the 5' RACE reads anew with MiXCR; each CDR3 protein has one entry. The table lists 400,000 or so distinct CDR3 sequences, 6.2% of them singletons. The sequencing used PBMCs, collected 5 days after the yellow fever booster vaccination. These receptors all stem from a man younger than 40 who received the YFV17D yellow fever vaccine. Both conserved end residues are part of each CDR3. The D gene is left open where the match is weak. Clone size appears in some rows only: once, few, many, or a class for an expanded clone.

>many|TRBD2|TRBV7-2|TRBJ2-7
TGTGCCAGCAGCCTGGCCACTAGCGGGAGTAGCGAGCAGTACTTC
CASSLATSGSSEQYF
>few|.|TRBV30|TRBJ2-2
TGTGCCTTTCTGATCCCACGGGTCCGTCTGACCGGGGAGCTGTTTTTT
CAFLIPRVRLTGELFF
>.|TRBD1|TRBV7-9|TRBJ2-5
TGTGCCAGCAGCAAGAGCCTACAGGGGGAAGAGACCCAGTACTTC
CASSKSLQGEETQYF
>many|TRBD2|TRBV5-1|TRBJ2-2
TGCGCCAGCAGCTTGGGGACTAGCGGGAGTAACACCGGGGAGCTGTTTTTT
CASSLGTSGSNTGELFF
>many|.|TRBV6-6|TRBJ2-5
TGTGCCAGCAGCAAAGAGACCCAGTACTTC
CASSKETQYF
>few|TRBD1|TRBV20-1|TRBJ1-1
TGCAGTGCTAGTCAGGGACAGGGACACACTGAAGCTTTCTTT
CSASQGQGHTEAFF
>many|TRBD2|TRBV5-1|TRBJ2-7
TGCGCCAGCAGCCCTGGACTTCTTCTAGCGGGACCCTACGAGCAGTACTTC
CASSPGLLLAGPYEQYF
>few|TRBD1|TRBV7-2|TRBJ1-1
TGTGCCAGCAGCTTTCCGGGACAGCGAGCTTTCTTT
CASSFPGQRAFF
>many|.|TRBV4-2|TRBJ2-7
TGTGCCAGCAGCCAAGTCAAGCCCCTCAGCGCCGCTACCATCGCCTTAACCTACGAGCAGTACTTC
CASSQVKPLSAATIALTYEQYF
>many|.|TRBV20-1|TRBJ1-2
TGCAGTGCCCCCTCCCCTAGGGACAACTATGGCTACACCTTC
CSAPSPRDNYGYTF
>few|TRBD2|TRBV5-4|TRBJ2-1
TGTGCCAGCAGCTTCCTAGCGGGGATATACAATGAGCAGTTCTTC
CASSFLAGIYNEQFF
>.|.|TRBV6-1|TRBJ2-2
TGTGCCAGCACCCCGACAGGAGGGGTCGGGGAGCTGTTTTTT
CASTPTGGVGELFF
>few|TRBD2|TRBV5-4|TRBJ2-7
TGTGCCAGCAGCGGAAGGAGTAGCGGGAAATCCTACGAGCAGTACTTC
CASSGRSSGKSYEQYF
>few|TRBD1|TRBV12-3/TRBV12-4|TRBJ2-2
TGTGCCAGCAGTTTCACCGACAGGGCTGGGACCGGGGAGCTGTTTTTT
CASSFTDRAGTGELFF